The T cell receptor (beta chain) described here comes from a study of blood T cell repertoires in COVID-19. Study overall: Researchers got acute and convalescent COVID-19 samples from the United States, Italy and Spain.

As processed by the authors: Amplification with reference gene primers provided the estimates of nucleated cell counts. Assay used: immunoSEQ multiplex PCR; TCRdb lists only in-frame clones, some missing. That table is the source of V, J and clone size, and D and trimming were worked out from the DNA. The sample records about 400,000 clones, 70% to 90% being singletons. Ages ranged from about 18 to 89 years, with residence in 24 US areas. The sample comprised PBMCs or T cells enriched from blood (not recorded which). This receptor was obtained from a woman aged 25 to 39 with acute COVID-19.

The CDR3 DNA reads as TGCGCCAGCAGCATCGGGGGTTATACAGATACGCAGTATTTT. Translated, it gives CASSIGGYTDTQYF. The chain uses TRBV5-1 and TRBJ2-3; D might be TRBD2 (6 bases). The CDR3 runs 14 residues. CDR1 and CDR2 (germline): SGHRS, YFSETQ. The germline V and J ends were trimmed by 4 bases and 3 bases, with 12 bases remaining between them.